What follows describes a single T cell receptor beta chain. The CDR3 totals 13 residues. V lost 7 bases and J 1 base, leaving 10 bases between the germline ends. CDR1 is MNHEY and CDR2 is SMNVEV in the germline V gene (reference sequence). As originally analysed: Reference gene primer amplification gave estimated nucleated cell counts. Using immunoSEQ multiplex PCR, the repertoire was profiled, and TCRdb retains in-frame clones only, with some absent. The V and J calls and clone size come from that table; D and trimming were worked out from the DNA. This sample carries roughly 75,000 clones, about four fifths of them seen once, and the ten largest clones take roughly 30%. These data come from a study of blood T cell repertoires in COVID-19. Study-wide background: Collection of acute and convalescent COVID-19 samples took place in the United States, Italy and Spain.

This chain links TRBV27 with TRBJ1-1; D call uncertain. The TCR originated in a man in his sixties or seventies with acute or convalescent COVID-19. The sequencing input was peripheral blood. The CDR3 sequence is CASMRPANTEAFF. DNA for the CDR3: TGTGCCAGCATGAGGCCAGCGAACACTGAAGCTTTCTTT.